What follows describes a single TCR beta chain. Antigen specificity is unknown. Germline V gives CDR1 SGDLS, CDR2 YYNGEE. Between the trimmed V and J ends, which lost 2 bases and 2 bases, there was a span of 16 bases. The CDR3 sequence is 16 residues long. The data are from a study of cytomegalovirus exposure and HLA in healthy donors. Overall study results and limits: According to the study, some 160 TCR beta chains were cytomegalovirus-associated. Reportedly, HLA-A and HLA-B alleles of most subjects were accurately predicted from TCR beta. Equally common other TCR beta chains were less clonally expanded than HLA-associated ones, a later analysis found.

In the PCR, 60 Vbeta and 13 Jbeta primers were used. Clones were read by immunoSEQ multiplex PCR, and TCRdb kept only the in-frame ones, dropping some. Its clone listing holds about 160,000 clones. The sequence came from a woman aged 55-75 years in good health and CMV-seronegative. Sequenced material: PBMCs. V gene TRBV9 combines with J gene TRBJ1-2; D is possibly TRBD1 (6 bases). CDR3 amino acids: CASSVGGDNLNYGYTF. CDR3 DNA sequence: TGTGCCAGCAGCGTCGGTGGGGACAACTTAAACTATGGCTACACCTTC. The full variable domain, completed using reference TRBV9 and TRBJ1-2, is DSGVTQTPKHLITATGQRVTLRCSPRSGDLSVYWYQQSLDQGLQFLIQYYNGEERAKGNILERFSAQQFPDLHSELNLSSLELGDSALYFCASSVGGDNLNYGYTFGSGTRLTVV.